Sequencing of this T cell receptor beta chain was carried out in a study of blood T cell repertoires in COVID-19. Across the whole study: PBMCs, B-cell-depleted T cells, or T cells were the source of the cDNA or gDNA that made up the material.

CDR1 MNHEY and CDR2 SVGAGI come from the germline V gene. Trimming stripped 7 bases from V and 8 bases from J, with 12 bases between. The CDR3 runs 11 residues. Profiled with immunoSEQ multiplex PCR; TCRdb holds only in-frame clones, not every one. This sample has roughly 250,000 clones, with 82% found just once. This clone was seen once. The chain links TRBV6-5 to TRBJ2-7; perhaps TRBD2 as D (6 bases). The sequence came from a woman aged 60-75 years with active or convalescent COVID-19. The sequenced material came from peripheral blood. The CDR3 nucleotides read TGTGCCAGCACCATGGAGGGGAAGCAGTACTTC. Translation gives CASTMEGKQYF.